This is a list of T cell receptor beta chains from one sample in a study of blood T cell repertoires in COVID-19. Here immunoSEQ multiplex PCR was the method, and the copy in TCRdb shows in-frame clones only, minus some. Of approximately 210,000 clones in the sample, under 90% were seen once. The sample was PBMCs or T cells enriched from blood (not recorded which). Receptors originate from a woman aged 45-59 years with acute COVID-19. The CDR3 runs from the conserved cysteine through the conserved F or W. The D gene is left open where the match is weak. The size entry is marked missing in some rows and otherwise reads once, few, many or a size class.

TRBD2	TRBV5-4	.	TRBJ2-7	CASSLGGLAINEQYF	TGTGCCAGCAGCTTGGGGGGACTAGCTATCAACGAGCAGTACTTC
.	TRBV5-1	.	TRBJ1-5	CASSLGVDTQPQHF	TGCGCCAGCAGCTTGGGAGTGGACACTCAGCCCCAGCATTTT
TRBD1	TRBV28	.	TRBJ1-3	CASSARGQVGSGNTIYF	TGTGCCAGCTCGGCCAGGGGGCAGGTGGGCTCTGGAAACACCATATATTTT
TRBD1	TRBV19	few	TRBJ1-5	CASSYDRGINQPQHF	TGTGCCAGTAGTTACGACAGGGGGATCAATCAGCCCCAGCATTTT
.	TRBV7-9	once	TRBJ1-2	CASSSGPTNRGYTF	TGTGCCAGCAGCTCAGGGCCAACTAATAGGGGCTACACCTTC
TRBD2	TRBV7-9	.	TRBJ2-5	CASSQLALQETQYF	TGTGCCAGCAGCCAACTAGCGCTTCAAGAGACCCAGTACTTC
.	TRBV5-5	.	TRBJ1-2	CASSPSGLGYGYTF	TGTGCCAGCAGCCCCTCAGGTTTGGGCTATGGCTACACCTTC
TRBD1	TRBV11-3	.	TRBJ1-2	CASSIGQGDGYTF	TGTGCCAGCAGCATAGGACAGGGTGATGGCTACACCTTC
TRBD1	TRBV28	few	TRBJ1-2	CASSPQYVRGPANYGYTF	TGTGCCAGCAGTCCCCAGTACGTCAGGGGGCCGGCTAACTATGGCTACACCTTC
TRBD2	TRBV6-4	.	TRBJ2-1	CASSDRGVRDYNEQFF	TGTGCCAGCAGTGACCGGGGGGTGCGTGACTACAATGAGCAGTTCTTC
.	TRBV7-8	.	TRBJ2-1	CASSFATLASLNEQFF	TGTGCCAGCAGCTTTGCGACCCTAGCGTCCTTGAATGAGCAGTTCTTC
.	TRBV9	few	TRBJ2-3	CASSPRGGDGTDTQYF	TGTGCCAGCAGCCCGAGAGGGGGGGATGGCACAGATACGCAGTATTTT
TRBD1	TRBV25-1	once	TRBJ1-4	CASSDYGQGREKLFF	TGTGCCAGCAGTGACTACGGACAGGGTAGAGAAAAACTGTTTTTT
TRBD1	TRBV7-8	.	TRBJ1-2	CASSGTGRDGYTF	TGTGCCAGCAGCGGGACAGGGCGGGATGGCTACACCTTC
.	TRBV18	.	TRBJ1-1	CASSSSTVREAEAFF	TGTGCCAGCTCATCATCGACGGTCAGGGAGGCTGAAGCTTTCTTT
TRBD1	TRBV11-2	.	TRBJ1-5	CASSPGQGHQPQHF	TGTGCCAGCAGCCCGGGACAGGGGCATCAGCCCCAGCATTTT
.	TRBV7-2	.	TRBJ1-5	CASSVRLGQPQHF	TGTGCCAGCAGTGTCAGACTCGGTCAGCCCCAGCATTTT
.	TRBV10-3	.	TRBJ1-6	CAISPSGSYNSPLHF	TGTGCCATCAGTCCTAGTGGTTCCTATAATTCACCCCTCCACTTT
TRBD1	TRBV5-1	.	TRBJ1-4	CASSSQGGATNEKLFF	TGCGCCAGCAGCTCCCAGGGGGGCGCAACTAATGAAAAACTGTTTTTT
.	TRBV5-4	.	TRBJ1-1	CASSSGGLPTEAFF	TGTGCCAGCAGCTCGGGGGGTCTTCCCACTGAAGCTTTCTTT
TRBD2	TRBV18	.	TRBJ2-4	CASSPPAGGKNIQYF	TGTGCCAGCTCACCACCGGCGGGGGGCAAAAACATTCAGTACTTC
.	TRBV7-9	.	TRBJ1-2	CASSLGTTATYGYTF	TGTGCCAGCAGCTTAGGAACCACAGCTACTTATGGCTACACCTTC
.	TRBV3-1/TRBV3-2	.	TRBJ1-4	CASSQGTFGEKLFF	TGTGCCAGCAGTCAAGGGACATTTGGTGAAAAACTGTTTTTT
TRBD1	TRBV29-1	few	TRBJ1-4	CSGGTGGAGEKLFF	TGCAGCGGAGGGACAGGGGGCGCAGGGGAAAAACTGTTTTTT
.	TRBV15	.	TRBJ2-1	CATSTTGSLSNEQFF	TGTGCCACCAGCACCACCGGGTCGCTAAGCAATGAGCAGTTCTTC
TRBD2	TRBV29-1	.	TRBJ2-7	CSVETLAGGIYEQYF	TGCAGCGTTGAGACCTTAGCGGGGGGGATCTACGAGCAGTACTTC
.	TRBV10-3	many	TRBJ1-6	CAISVRDSDSPLHF	TGTGCCATCAGTGTAAGGGATAGCGATTCACCCCTCCACTTT
.	TRBV7-2	.	TRBJ2-3	CASKEQVTDTQYF	TGTGCCAGCAAAGAACAGGTGACAGATACGCAGTATTTT
TRBD1	TRBV7-3	.	TRBJ2-7	CASSPQGSHEQYF	TGTGCCAGCAGCCCACAGGGGTCCCACGAGCAGTACTTC
.	TRBV7-9	once	TRBJ2-7	CASSLSQGSHEQYF	TGTGCCAGCAGCTTATCGCAGGGGTCCCACGAGCAGTACTTC
TRBD1	TRBV10-3	.	TRBJ2-7	CAISKTGSSYEQYF	TGTGCCATCAGTAAGACAGGGAGCTCCTACGAGCAGTACTTC
.	TRBV21-1	.	TRBJ1-5	CASSTDSNQPQHF	TGTGCCAGCAGCACGGACAGTAATCAGCCCCAGCATTTT
.	TRBV2	.	TRBJ2-3	CASSLGGPPEYF	TGTGCCAGCAGCCTCGGGGGACCCCCAGAGTATTTT
.	TRBV7-2	.	TRBJ1-4	CASSLDGQSTNEKLFF	TGTGCCAGCAGCTTAGACGGACAGTCGACTAATGAAAAACTGTTTTTT
.	TRBV14	once	TRBJ2-7	CASSQELVRGYEQYF	TGTGCCAGCAGCCAAGAACTCGTCAGGGGCTACGAGCAGTACTTC
TRBD1	TRBV5-1	.	TRBJ1-4	CASSQTGATNEKLFF	TGCGCCAGCAGCCAAACAGGGGCAACTAATGAAAAACTGTTTTTT
.	TRBV7-2	.	TRBJ2-7	CASSSQTGNYEQYF	TGTGCCAGCAGCTCTCAGACAGGAAACTACGAGCAGTACTTC
.	TRBV28	few	TRBJ1-2	CASSPYAGPNYGYTF	TGTGCCAGCAGTCCTTACGCGGGGCCCAACTATGGCTACACCTTC
.	TRBV4-2	once	TRBJ1-3	CASSQDPLTSSGNTIYF	TGTGCCAGCAGCCAAGATCCCCTAACTAGCTCTGGAAACACCATATATTTT
TRBD1	TRBV28	.	TRBJ1-6	CASSLVTGLGGPPLHF	TGTGCCAGCAGTTTGGTAACAGGGTTAGGGGGCCCACCCCTCCACTTT
TRBD1	TRBV7-8	.	TRBJ1-2	CASSPGQDYGYTF	TGTGCCAGCAGCCCAGGACAGGACTATGGCTACACCTTC
.	TRBV6-6	once	TRBJ2-3	CASSGGGGSGQYF	TGTGCCAGCAGTGGGGGTGGGGGGAGCGGGCAGTATTTT
.	TRBV21-1	.	TRBJ2-7	CASSKHLGQGAPCEQYF	TGTGCCAGCAGCAAGCACCTAGGACAGGGGGCACCGTGCGAGCAGTACTTC
.	TRBV27	.	TRBJ2-7	CASSTTRHQGQYF	TGTGCCAGCAGTACGACAAGGCACCAGGGGCAGTACTTC
TRBD1	TRBV6-5	.	TRBJ1-5	CASSAGTANQPQHF	TGTGCCAGCAGCGCCGGGACAGCAAATCAGCCCCAGCATTTT
TRBD2	TRBV18	.	TRBJ2-7	CASSPPGLAPSYEQYF	TGTGCCAGCTCACCACCGGGACTAGCGCCCTCCTACGAGCAGTACTTC
.	TRBV18	few	TRBJ1-1	CASSQSGNTEAFF	TGTGCCAGCTCACAGTCCGGGAACACTGAAGCTTTCTTT
.	TRBV28	.	TRBJ1-2	CASSSTGESNYGYTF	TGTGCCAGCAGTTCAACGGGGGAGTCTAACTATGGCTACACCTTC
.	TRBV7-2	once	TRBJ2-5	CASSTPGGAAQYF	TGTGCCAGCAGCACACCGGGGGGCGCGGCCCAGTACTTC
.	TRBV5-1	.	TRBJ1-4	CASSLRAGQNEKLFF	TGCGCCAGCAGCTTAAGGGCAGGGCAGAATGAAAAACTGTTTTTT
.	TRBV19	.	TRBJ1-6	CASSTGSSYNSPLHF	TGTGCCAGTAGTACAGGAAGCTCCTATAATTCACCCCTCCACTTT
TRBD1	TRBV5-4	.	TRBJ1-4	CASSRNRGLGEKLFF	TGTGCCAGCAGCAGAAACAGGGGGTTGGGTGAAAAACTGTTTTTT